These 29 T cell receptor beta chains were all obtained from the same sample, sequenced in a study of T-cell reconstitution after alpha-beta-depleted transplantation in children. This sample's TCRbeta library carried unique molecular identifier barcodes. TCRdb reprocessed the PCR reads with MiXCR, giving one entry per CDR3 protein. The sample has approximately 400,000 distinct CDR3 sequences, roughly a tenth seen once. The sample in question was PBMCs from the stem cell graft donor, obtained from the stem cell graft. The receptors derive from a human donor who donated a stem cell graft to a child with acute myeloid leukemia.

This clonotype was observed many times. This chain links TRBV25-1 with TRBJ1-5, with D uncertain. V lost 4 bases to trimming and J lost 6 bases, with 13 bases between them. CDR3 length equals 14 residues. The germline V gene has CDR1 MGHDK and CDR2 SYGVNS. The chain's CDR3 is CASSGPGGIQPQHF. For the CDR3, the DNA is TGTGCCAGCAGTGGACCAGGTGGTATTCAGCCCCAGCATTTT.

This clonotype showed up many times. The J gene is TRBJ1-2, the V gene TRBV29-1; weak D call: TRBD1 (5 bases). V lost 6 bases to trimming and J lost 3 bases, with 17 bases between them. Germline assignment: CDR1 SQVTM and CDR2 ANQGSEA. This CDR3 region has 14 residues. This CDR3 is CSVDPMGEDYGYTF. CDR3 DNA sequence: TGCAGCGTCGACCCCATGGGGGAGGACTATGGCTACACCTTC.

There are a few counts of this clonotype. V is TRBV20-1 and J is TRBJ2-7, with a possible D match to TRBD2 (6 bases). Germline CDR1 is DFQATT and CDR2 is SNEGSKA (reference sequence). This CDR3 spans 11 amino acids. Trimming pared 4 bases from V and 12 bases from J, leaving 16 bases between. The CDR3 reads CSAKCSGLTYF. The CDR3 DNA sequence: TGCAGTGCTAAGTGTTCGGGACTTACGTACTTC.

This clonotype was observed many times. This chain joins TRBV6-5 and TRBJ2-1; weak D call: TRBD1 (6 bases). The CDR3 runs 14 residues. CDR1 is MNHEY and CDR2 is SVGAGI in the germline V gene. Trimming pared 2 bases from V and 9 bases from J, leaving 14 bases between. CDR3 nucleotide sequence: TGTGCCAGCAGTTACGAAGGGGGAAGAGGTGAGCAGTTCTTC. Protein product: CASSYEGGRGEQFF.

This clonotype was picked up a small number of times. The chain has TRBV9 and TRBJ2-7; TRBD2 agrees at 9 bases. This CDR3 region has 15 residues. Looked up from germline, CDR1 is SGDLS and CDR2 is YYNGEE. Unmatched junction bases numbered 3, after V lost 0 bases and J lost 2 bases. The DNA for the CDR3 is TGTGCCAGCAGCGTAGACCCTAGCGGGACCTACGAGCAGTACTTC. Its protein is CASSVDPSGTYEQYF. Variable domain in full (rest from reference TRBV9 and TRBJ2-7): DSGVTQTPKHLITATGQRVTLRCSPRSGDLSVYWYQQSLDQGLQFLIQYYNGEERAKGNILERFSAQQFPDLHSELNLSSLELGDSALYFCASSVDPSGTYEQYFGPGTRLTVT.

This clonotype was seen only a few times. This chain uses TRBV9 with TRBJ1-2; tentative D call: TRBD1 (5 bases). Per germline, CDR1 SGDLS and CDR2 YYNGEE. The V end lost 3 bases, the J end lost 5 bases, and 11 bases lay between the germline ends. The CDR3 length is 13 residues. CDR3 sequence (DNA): TGTGCCAGCAGCGGGCATCGGGGGTATGGCTACACCTTC. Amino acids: CASSGHRGYGYTF.

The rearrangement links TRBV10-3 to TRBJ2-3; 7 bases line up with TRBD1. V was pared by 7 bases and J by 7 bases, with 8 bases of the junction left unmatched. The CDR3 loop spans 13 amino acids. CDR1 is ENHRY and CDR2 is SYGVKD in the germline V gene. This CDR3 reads CAITPGQTNTQYF. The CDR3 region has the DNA TGTGCCATCACCCCGGGACAGACGAATACGCAGTATTTT.

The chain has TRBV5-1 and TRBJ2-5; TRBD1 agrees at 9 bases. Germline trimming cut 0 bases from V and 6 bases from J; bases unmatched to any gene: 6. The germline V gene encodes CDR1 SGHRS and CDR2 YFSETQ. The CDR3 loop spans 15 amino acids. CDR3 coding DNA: TGCGCCAGCAGCTTGGAACAGGGGGCGAAGAAGACCCAGTACTTC. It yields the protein CASSLEQGAKKTQYF.

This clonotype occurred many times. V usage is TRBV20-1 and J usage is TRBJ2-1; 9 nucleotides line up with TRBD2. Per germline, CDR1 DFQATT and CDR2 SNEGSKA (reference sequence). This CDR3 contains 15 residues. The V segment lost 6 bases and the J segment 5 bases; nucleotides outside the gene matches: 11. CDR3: CSAHYLAGKNNEQFF. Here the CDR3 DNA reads TGCAGTGCCCACTACCTAGCGGGAAAAAACAATGAGCAGTTCTTC.

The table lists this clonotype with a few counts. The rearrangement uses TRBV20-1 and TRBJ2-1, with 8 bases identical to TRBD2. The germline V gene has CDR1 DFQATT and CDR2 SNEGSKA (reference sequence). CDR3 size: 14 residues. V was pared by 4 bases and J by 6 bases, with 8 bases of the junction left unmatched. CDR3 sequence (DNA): TGCAGTGCTACTGGGGCGGGAGGAGTCAATGAGCAGTTCTTC. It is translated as CSATGAGGVNEQFF.

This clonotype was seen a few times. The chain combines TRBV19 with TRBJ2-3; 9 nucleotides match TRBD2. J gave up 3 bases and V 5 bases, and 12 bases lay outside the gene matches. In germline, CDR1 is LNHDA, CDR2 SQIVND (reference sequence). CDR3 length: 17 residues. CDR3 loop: CASSYAGGPDGTDTQYF. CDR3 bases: TGTGCCAGTAGTTATGCGGGGGGGCCGGATGGGACAGATACGCAGTATTTT.

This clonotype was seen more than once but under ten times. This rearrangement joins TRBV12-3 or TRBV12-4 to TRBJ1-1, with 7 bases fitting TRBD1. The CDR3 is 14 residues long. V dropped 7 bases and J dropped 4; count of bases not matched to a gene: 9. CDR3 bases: TGTGCCAGCACACGACAGGGCGTAGGCACTGAAGCTTTCTTT. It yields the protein CASTRQGVGTEAFF.

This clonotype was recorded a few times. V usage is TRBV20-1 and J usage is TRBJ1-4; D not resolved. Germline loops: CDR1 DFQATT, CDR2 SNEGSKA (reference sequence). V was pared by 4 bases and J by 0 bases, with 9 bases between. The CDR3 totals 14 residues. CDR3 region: CSATMDATNEKLFF. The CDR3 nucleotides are TGCAGTGCTACAATGGATGCAACTAATGAAAAACTGTTTTTT.

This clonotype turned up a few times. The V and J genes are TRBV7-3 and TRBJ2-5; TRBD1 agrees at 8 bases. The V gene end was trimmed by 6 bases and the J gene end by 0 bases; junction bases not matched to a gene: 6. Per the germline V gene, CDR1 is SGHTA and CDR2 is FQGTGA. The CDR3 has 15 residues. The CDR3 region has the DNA TGTGCCAGCAGTCGACAGGGGACGTACCAAGAGACCCAGTACTTC. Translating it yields CASSRQGTYQETQYF.

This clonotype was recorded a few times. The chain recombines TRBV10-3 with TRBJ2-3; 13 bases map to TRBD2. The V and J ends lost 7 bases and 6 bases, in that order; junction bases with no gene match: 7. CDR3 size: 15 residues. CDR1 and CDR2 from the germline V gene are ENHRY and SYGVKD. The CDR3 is CAITRLAGGSDTQYF. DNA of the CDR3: TGTGCCATCACCAGACTAGCGGGAGGTTCGGATACGCAGTATTTT.

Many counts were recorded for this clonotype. The CDR3 DNA reads as TGCGCCAGCAGCCAAGGGAGGCTCCCGGTTGATACGCAGTATTTT. It yields the protein CASSQGRLPVDTQYF. The chain couples TRBV4-1 to TRBJ2-3; D perhaps matches TRBD2 (5 bases). The CDR3 is 15 amino acids. Germline CDR1 reads MGHRA; CDR2 reads YSYEKL. V lost 1 base, J lost 6 bases, and 14 bases lay in between.

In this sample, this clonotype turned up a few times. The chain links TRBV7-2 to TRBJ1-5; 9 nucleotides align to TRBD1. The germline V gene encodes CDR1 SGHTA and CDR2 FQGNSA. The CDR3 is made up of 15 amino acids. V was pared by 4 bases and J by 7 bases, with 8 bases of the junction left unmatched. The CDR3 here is CASSSSGQGVQPQHF. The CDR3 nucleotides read TGTGCCAGCAGCTCATCGGGACAGGGAGTACAGCCCCAGCATTTT.

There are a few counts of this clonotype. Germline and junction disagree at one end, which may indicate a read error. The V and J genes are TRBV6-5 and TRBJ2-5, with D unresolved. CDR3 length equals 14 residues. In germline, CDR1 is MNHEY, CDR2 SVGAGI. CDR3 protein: CASSYSPEGETQYF. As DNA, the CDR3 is TGTGCCAGCAGCTACTCGCCCGAAGGGGAGACCCAGTACTTC.

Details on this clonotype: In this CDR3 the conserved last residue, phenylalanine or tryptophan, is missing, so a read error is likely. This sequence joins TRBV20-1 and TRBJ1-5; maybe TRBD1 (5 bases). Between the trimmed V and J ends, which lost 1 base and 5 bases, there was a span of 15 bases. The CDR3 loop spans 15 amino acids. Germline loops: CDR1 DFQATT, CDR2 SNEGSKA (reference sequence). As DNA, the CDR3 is TGCAGTGCTAGAGGGGGCAGGGTCGGGTATCAGCCCCAGCATTCT. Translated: CSARGGRVGYQPQHS.

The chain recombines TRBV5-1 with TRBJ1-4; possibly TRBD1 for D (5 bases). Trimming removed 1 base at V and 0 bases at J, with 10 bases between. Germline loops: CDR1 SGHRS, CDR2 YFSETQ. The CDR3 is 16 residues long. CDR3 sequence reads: CASSLSGGTTNEKLFF. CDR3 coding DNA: TGCGCCAGCAGCTTGAGCGGGGGGACAACTAATGAAAAACTGTTTTTT.

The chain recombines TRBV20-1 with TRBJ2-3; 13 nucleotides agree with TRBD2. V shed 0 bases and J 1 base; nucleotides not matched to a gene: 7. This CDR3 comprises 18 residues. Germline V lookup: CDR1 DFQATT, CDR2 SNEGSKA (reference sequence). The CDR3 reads CSARDLGTSGIGTDTQYF. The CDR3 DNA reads TGCAGTGCTAGAGATCTTGGGACTAGCGGGATCGGCACAGATACGCAGTATTTT.

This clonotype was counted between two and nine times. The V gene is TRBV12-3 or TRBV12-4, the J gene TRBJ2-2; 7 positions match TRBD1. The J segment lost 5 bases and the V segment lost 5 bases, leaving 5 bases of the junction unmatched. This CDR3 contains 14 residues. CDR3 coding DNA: TGTGCCAGCAGTCGGACAGGTCCTACCGGGGAGCTGTTTTTT. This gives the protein CASSRTGPTGELFF.

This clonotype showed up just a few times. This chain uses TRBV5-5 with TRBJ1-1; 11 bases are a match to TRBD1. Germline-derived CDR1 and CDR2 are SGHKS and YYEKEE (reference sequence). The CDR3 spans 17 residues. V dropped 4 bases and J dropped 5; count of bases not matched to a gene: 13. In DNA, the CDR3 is TGTGCCAGCAGCACCAATGCCGGGACAGGGGGACGAACTGAAGCTTTCTTT. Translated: CASSTNAGTGGRTEAFF. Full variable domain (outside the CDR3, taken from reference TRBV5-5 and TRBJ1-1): DAGVTQSPTHLIKTRGQQVTLRCSPISGHKSVSWYQQVLGQGPQFIFQYYEKEERGRGNFPDRFSARQFPNYSSELNVNALLLGDSALYLCASSTNAGTGGRTEAFFGQGTRLTVV.

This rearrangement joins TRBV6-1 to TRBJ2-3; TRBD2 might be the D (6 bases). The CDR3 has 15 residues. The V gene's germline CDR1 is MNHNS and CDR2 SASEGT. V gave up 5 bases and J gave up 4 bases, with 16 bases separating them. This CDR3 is CASSPVRDFPDTQYF. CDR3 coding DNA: TGTGCCAGCAGTCCAGTCAGGGACTTTCCAGATACGCAGTATTTT.

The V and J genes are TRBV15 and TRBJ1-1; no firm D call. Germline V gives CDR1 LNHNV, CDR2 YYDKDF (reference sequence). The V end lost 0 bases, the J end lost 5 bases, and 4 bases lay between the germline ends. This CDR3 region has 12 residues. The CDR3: CATSRDRTEAFF. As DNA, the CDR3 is TGTGCCACCAGCAGAGATCGAACTGAAGCTTTCTTT.

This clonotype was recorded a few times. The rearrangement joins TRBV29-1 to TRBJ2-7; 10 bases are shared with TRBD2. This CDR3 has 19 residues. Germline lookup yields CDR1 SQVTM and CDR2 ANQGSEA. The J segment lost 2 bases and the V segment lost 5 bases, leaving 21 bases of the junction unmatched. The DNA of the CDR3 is TGCAGCGTTCTAGGGTATGTCCCGATGAGACTAGCGGGTACCTACGAGCAGTACTTC. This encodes CSVLGYVPMRLAGTYEQYF.

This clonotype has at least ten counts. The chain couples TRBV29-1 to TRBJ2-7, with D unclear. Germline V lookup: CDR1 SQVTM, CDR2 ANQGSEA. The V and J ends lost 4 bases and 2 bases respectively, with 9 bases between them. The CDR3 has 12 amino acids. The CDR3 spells CSVGKDTYEQYF. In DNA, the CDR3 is TGCAGCGTTGGGAAAGACACCTACGAGCAGTACTTC.

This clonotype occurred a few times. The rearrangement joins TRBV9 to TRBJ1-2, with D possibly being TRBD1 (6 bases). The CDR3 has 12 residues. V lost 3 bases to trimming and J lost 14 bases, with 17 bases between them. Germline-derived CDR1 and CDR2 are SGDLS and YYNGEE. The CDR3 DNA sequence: TGTGCCAGCAGCGCCAACGGGGGGCGGGGGACCTTC. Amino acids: CASSANGGRGTF. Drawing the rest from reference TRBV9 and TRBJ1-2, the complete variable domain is DSGVTQTPKHLITATGQRVTLRCSPRSGDLSVYWYQQSLDQGLQFLIQYYNGEERAKGNILERFSAQQFPDLHSELNLSSLELGDSALYFCASSANGGRGTFGSGTRLTVV.

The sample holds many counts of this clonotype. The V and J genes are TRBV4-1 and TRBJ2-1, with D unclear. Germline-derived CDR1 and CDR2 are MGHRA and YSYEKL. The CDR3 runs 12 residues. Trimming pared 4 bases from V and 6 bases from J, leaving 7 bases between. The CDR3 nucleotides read TGCGCCAGCAGCCCCTCTGGCAATGAGCAGTTCTTC. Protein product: CASSPSGNEQFF.